This TCR beta chain was captured by sequencing in a study of immune cell composition in non-small cell lung cancer. Whole-study results and caveats: Lung squamous cell carcinoma tumours had significantly higher top 10 clone scores and productive clonality than lung adenocarcinoma. Overall clonality, unlike maximal tumour-associated clone frequency, did not predict TIL reactivity. Clones >0.5% enriched in tumour were rarer in adenocarcinoma (about 35%) than squamous (roughly 75%).

The V segment lost 5 bases and the J segment 3 bases; nucleotides outside the gene matches: 6. Germline lookup yields CDR1 SEHNR and CDR2 FQNEAQ (reference sequence). The CDR3 has 14 residues. Concerning this clone: Antigen unknown.

The table came from immunoSEQ multiplex PCR; TCRdb's copy has only in-frame clones and leaves some out. The sample consists of 14,000 to 15,000 clones, under 75% of them appearing once. This receptor was taken from a human donor with non-small cell lung cancer. The sample comprised lung tumor tissue. V usage is TRBV7-9 and J usage is TRBJ2-5, with 7 bases fitting TRBD1. Here the CDR3 DNA reads TGTGCCAGCAGCCCAGGGGACAGCAAAGAGACCCAGTACTTC. It encodes CASSPGDSKETQYF.